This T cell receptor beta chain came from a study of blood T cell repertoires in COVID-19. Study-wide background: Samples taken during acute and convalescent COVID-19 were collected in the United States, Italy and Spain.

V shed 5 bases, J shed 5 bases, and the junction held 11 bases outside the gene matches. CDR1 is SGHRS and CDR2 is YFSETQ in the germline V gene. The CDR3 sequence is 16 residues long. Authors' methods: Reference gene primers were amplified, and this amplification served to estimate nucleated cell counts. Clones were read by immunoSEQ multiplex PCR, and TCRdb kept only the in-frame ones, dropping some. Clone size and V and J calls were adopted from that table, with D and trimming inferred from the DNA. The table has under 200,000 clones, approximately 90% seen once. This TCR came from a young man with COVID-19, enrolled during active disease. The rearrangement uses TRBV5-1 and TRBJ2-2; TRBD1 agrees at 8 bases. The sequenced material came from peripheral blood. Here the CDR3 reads CASSRVRTGTTGELFF. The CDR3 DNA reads TGCGCCAGCAGTCGAGTGCGGACAGGGACGACCGGGGAGCTGTTTTTT.